Each of the 24 T cell receptor beta chains below was sequenced from the same sample in a study of Graves' ophthalmopathy and Graves' hyperthyroidism. Using RNA transcripts, the TCR beta CDR3 regions were amplified. Second-round multiplex PCR followed a first-round RT-PCR using HTBI primers. TCRdb fed the multiplex PCR reads into MiXCR, producing one record per CDR3 protein. Among about 620,000 distinct CDR3 sequences, 22% were seen once, and the ten largest hold around 6.5%. The sample taken for sequencing was peripheral blood. The source of these receptors is a woman aged 18-29 years with stable Graves' hyperthyroidism. Some clones in this sample may be carry-over from other donors' samples.

This clonotype came up many times. The rearrangement joins TRBV11-2 to TRBJ2-7; perhaps D is TRBD1 or TRBD2 (5 bases each). The V end lost 5 bases, the J end lost 0 bases, and 20 bases lay between the germline ends. CDR1 is SGHAT and CDR2 is FQNNGV in the germline V gene. CDR3 size: 17 residues. In DNA, the CDR3 is TGTGCCAGCAGCCCCCTTCGGGACGGCCAAAACTCCTACGAGCAGTACTTC. Its protein product is CASSPLRDGQNSYEQYF.

J is TRBJ1-2 and V is TRBV4-3; the D is unclear. The germline V gene encodes CDR1 LGHNA and CDR2 YSLEER. The CDR3 covers 16 residues. The V end was cut by 4 bases, the J end by 0 bases, with 15 bases between. The CDR3 spells CASSPPSIEPNYGYTF. For the CDR3, the DNA is TGCGCCAGCAGCCCTCCCTCTATCGAGCCTAACTATGGCTACACCTTC.

There are many counts of this clonotype. The chain is built from TRBV6-1 and TRBJ2-7, with D possibly TRBD1 on 6 matching bases. The CDR3 loop spans 15 amino acids. CDR1 and CDR2 from the germline V gene are MNHNS and SASEGT. V lost 8 bases and J lost 2, with 19 bases in between. The CDR3, as DNA: TGTGCCAGCTACAGTCCGGGACACGGTCCCTACGAGCAGTACTTC. This sequence encodes CASYSPGHGPYEQYF.

This clonotype turned up a few times. The chain recombines TRBV28 with TRBJ1-2; TRBD1 aligns across 8 bases. The V and J ends lost 3 bases and 4 bases, in that order; junction bases with no gene match: 10. Germline V lookup: CDR1 MDHEN, CDR2 SYDVKM. This CDR3 contains 16 residues. This CDR3 is CASSFVGSGGAYGYTF. CDR3 nucleotide sequence: TGTGCCAGCAGTTTCGTAGGGTCAGGGGGCGCCTATGGCTACACCTTC.

This clonotype was seen a single time. Since the CDR3 does not end with the conserved phenylalanine or tryptophan, this likely comes from a read error. The limits of the CDR3 on the DNA are not certain, so only TCRdb's listed CDR3 is given. V usage is TRBV6-1 and J usage is TRBJ1-2; TRBD1, the table's D call, lacks a check against the DNA. Germline V lookup: CDR1 MNHNS, CDR2 SASEGT. The CDR3 region is 14 residues in length, termini included. The CDR3 loop reads CASRRDSQDYGYTV.

This clonotype was picked up many times. The chain recombines TRBV7-8 with TRBJ2-7; TRBD1 might be the D (5 bases). The germline V gene encodes CDR1 SGHVS and CDR2 FQNEAQ. The germline V and J ends were trimmed by 6 bases and 6 bases, with 18 bases remaining between them. The CDR3 totals 14 residues. The CDR3 coding sequence is TGTGCCAGCAGTGAAGGTGCCCAAACAGGCGAGCAGTACTTC. Amino acids: CASSEGAQTGEQYF.

This clonotype was recorded at least ten times. The chain couples TRBV28 to TRBJ1-2, with TRBD1 as a possible D gene (6 bases). Trimming removed 8 bases from V and 8 bases from J, with 24 bases in between. Germline values: CDR1 MDHEN, CDR2 SYDVKM. The CDR3 is 15 residues long. CDR3 sequence reads: CASESYLGALVGYTF. The CDR3, as DNA: TGTGCCAGCGAAAGTTACTTGGGGGCCCTGGTCGGCTACACCTTC.

In its sample, this clonotype was seen a few times. V and J are TRBV20-1 and TRBJ2-7, with D maybe TRBD1 (6 bases). The V end was cut by 1 base, the J end by 3 bases, with 13 bases between. CDR1 DFQATT and CDR2 SNEGSKA come from the germline V gene (reference sequence). The CDR3 contains 14 residues. The CDR3 DNA reads as TGCAGTGCTAGAGCACAGGGCGACTACTACGAGCAGTACTTC. Its protein product is CSARAQGDYYEQYF.

This clonotype was recorded at least ten times. V and J are TRBV19 and TRBJ1-2; the match to TRBD1 covers 7 bases. The length of the CDR3 is 14 residues. Germline values: CDR1 LNHDA, CDR2 SQIVND (reference sequence). The V gene end was trimmed by 7 bases and the J gene end by 7 bases; junction bases not matched to a gene: 12. The CDR3 is CASTFRDRSGGYTF. The CDR3 bases are TGTGCCAGTACCTTTCGGGACAGATCGGGTGGCTACACCTTC.

The chain carries TRBV7-9 and TRBJ2-2; 7 bases line up with TRBD1. In germline, CDR1 is SEHNR, CDR2 FQNEAQ (reference sequence). The length of the CDR3 is 14 residues. V lost 8 bases to trimming and J lost 5 bases; unmatched junction nucleotides: 8. The CDR3, as DNA: TGTGCCAGCGGGAAAACAGGGGCAACCGGGGAGCTGTTTTTT. Its protein product is CASGKTGATGELFF.

The rearrangement joins TRBV10-3 to TRBJ1-2, with D unresolved. The CDR3 is 15 residues long. Trimming removed 10 bases from V and 0 bases from J, with 18 bases in between. Germline V gene sequence: CDR1 ENHRY, CDR2 SYGVKD. The CDR3 DNA sequence: TGTGCCACCTCAAAGGCACGGGATACTAACTATGGCTACACCTTC. Translation: CATSKARDTNYGYTF.

V and J are TRBV15 and TRBJ2-2; D is unclear. The length of the CDR3 is 15 residues. Germline loops: CDR1 LNHNV, CDR2 YYDKDF (reference sequence). V lost 8 bases and J 4 bases, leaving 17 bases between the germline ends. This CDR3 reads CATGLEVLATGELFF. Here the CDR3 DNA reads TGTGCCACCGGATTAGAGGTCCTCGCCACCGGGGAGCTGTTTTTT.

This clonotype was seen ten or more times. The chain joins TRBV6-2 or TRBV6-3 to TRBJ2-5; D remains unclear. Germline lookup yields CDR1 MNHEY and CDR2 SVGEGT. The length of the CDR3 is 15 residues. The V and J ends lost 2 bases and 4 bases respectively, with 14 bases between them. The CDR3 sequence is CASSYGRHRLETQYF. CDR3 DNA: TGTGCCAGCAGTTACGGACGGCACCGCTTAGAGACCCAGTACTTC.

In this sample, this clonotype turned up many times. The chain employs TRBV20-1 and TRBJ1-5, with D tentatively TRBD1 (5 bases). Trimming stripped 0 bases from V and 7 bases from J, with 13 bases between. The CDR3 runs to 14 residues. The germline V gene encodes CDR1 DFQATT and CDR2 SNEGSKA (reference sequence). CDR3: CSARDRGGTQPQHF. CDR3 in DNA: TGCAGTGCTAGAGATCGCGGAGGGACCCAGCCCCAGCATTTT.

This clonotype was counted at least ten times. This chain links TRBV5-1 with TRBJ1-2; D perhaps matches TRBD1 (5 bases). V gave up 0 bases and J gave up 5 bases, with 8 bases separating them. Germline V gene lookup returns CDR1 SGHRS and CDR2 YFSETQ. The CDR3 is 13 residues long. This CDR3 reads CASSLGQPYGYTF. The CDR3, as DNA: TGCGCCAGCAGCTTGGGACAGCCATATGGCTACACCTTC.

In its sample, this clonotype was seen a few times. The chain links TRBV6-2 or TRBV6-3 to TRBJ2-5; 7 positions match TRBD1. In germline, CDR1 is MNHEY, CDR2 SVGEGT. This CDR3 region has 14 residues. V shed 4 bases and J 4 bases; nucleotides not matched to a gene: 6. This CDR3 reads CASSSTGMTETQYF. DNA for the CDR3: TGTGCCAGCAGTTCGACAGGGATGACAGAGACCCAGTACTTC.

Of note for this clonotype: This may be a read error, as it is one base from a much larger clone. A read error is likely, as this CDR3 ends without the conserved phenylalanine or tryptophan. The chain carries TRBV5-1 and TRBJ2-2; 9 bases align to TRBD1. The CDR3 is 15 residues long. Germline V gene sequence: CDR1 SGHRS, CDR2 YFSETQ. The ends lost 1 base at V and 3 bases at J; junction bases unmatched: 1. The CDR3, as DNA: TGCGCCAGCAGCTTGAGACAGGGGGACACCGGGGAGCTGTTTTAT. Translated: CASSLRQGDTGELFY.

This clonotype was counted once. The chain links TRBV15 to TRBJ1-1; a possible D gene is TRBD1 (5 bases). The germline V gene encodes CDR1 LNHNV and CDR2 YYDKDF (reference sequence). Trimming shortened V by 5 bases and J by 3 bases, and 13 bases separated the two germline ends. The CDR3 has 14 amino acids. The CDR3 region has the DNA TGTGCCACCAGCGGGGACGAATCGGACACTGAAGCTTTCTTT. Translated, it gives CATSGDESDTEAFF. The full variable domain, in which reference TRBV15 and TRBJ1-1 provide the parts outside the CDR3, is DAMVIQNPRYQVTQFGKPVTLSCSQTLNHNVMYWYQQKSSQAPKLLFHYYDKDFNNEADTPDNFQSRRPNTSFCFLDIRSPGLGDTAMYLCATSGDESDTEAFFGQGTRLTVV.

This clonotype came up many times. This chain joins TRBV6-4 and TRBJ1-5; 7 bases line up with TRBD1. The CDR3 extends over 18 amino acids. Germline loops: CDR1 MRHNA, CDR2 SNTAGT. Trimming removed 5 bases from V and 3 bases from J; junction bases left unmatched: 16. The CDR3 DNA reads as TGTGCCAGCAGTCCCCAGGGACAGAGAATAGGGTCCAATCAGCCCCAGCATTTT. This gives the protein CASSPQGQRIGSNQPQHF.

The sample holds many counts of this clonotype. In nucleotides, the CDR3 is TGTGCCAGCAGTTTAATACAGGGAGTAGATGGCTACACCTTC. Its translation is CASSLIQGVDGYTF. The chain is built from TRBV28 and TRBJ1-2; perhaps TRBD1 as D (6 bases). Between the trimmed V and J ends, which lost 2 bases and 6 bases, there was a span of 13 bases. CDR3 length: 14 amino acids. The germline V gene encodes CDR1 MDHEN and CDR2 SYDVKM.

Regarding this clonotype: Since a much larger clone is just one base distant, this may be a read error. The chain couples TRBV12-3 or TRBV12-4 to TRBJ1-1; weak D call: TRBD1 (5 bases). There are 14 residues in the CDR3. Trimming stripped 2 bases from V and 6 bases from J, with 13 bases between. CDR3 sequence (DNA): TGTGCCAGCAGTTTACGGGGGGAAGGCGCTGAAGCTTTCTTT. Protein product: CASSLRGEGAEAFF.

The DNA of the CDR3 is TGTGCCAGCAGTGAGATTAGAAGGCGGGAGACCCAGTACTTC. It yields the protein CASSEIRRRETQYF. V usage is TRBV6-1 and J usage is TRBJ2-5; the D is unclear. Germline CDR1 is MNHNS and CDR2 is SASEGT. This CDR3 comprises 14 residues. V lost 3 bases to trimming and J lost 5 bases, with 13 bases between them.

This clonotype was observed many times. The chain recombines TRBV2 with TRBJ2-5; D is perhaps TRBD2 (6 bases). The germline V gene has CDR1 SNHLY and CDR2 FYNNEI. V was cut by 8 bases and J by 3 bases, with 13 bases left in between. The CDR3 length is 13 residues. CDR3 coding DNA: TGTGCCAGCCTCCGGGACTTTAAAGAGACCCAGTACTTC. It codes for CASLRDFKETQYF.

This clonotype was found many times. The genes are TRBV20-1 and TRBJ1-1; D might be TRBD1 (6 bases). The CDR3 covers 14 residues. V lost 1 base and J 6 bases, leaving 15 bases between the germline ends. Looked up from germline, CDR1 is DFQATT and CDR2 is SNEGSKA (reference sequence). CDR3 amino acids: CSARVVVGGAEAFF. The CDR3 DNA sequence: TGCAGTGCTAGAGTTGTGGTGGGGGGCGCTGAAGCTTTCTTT.